The 11 T cell receptor beta chains listed next were all sequenced from one sample in a study of patients and donors after allogeneic stem cell transplantation. Each CDR3 protein gets one entry after TCRdb re-called the RT-PCR reads with MiXCR. Of some 150,000 distinct CDR3 sequences in the sample, approximately 35% were seen once. Sequencing was carried out using blood, either unsorted or a sorted T cell fraction (not recorded which). Receptors were obtained from a human donor who was either an allogeneic HSCT recipient or a stem cell or donor lymphocyte infusion donor (not recorded which). It is not recorded whose cells these are; they may come from a transplant donor.

This clonotype was observed a handful of times. The chain has TRBV25-1 and TRBJ2-5; D uncertain. The germline V gene encodes CDR1 MGHDK and CDR2 SYGVNS. This CDR3 comprises 14 residues. V lost 1 base and J 2 bases, leaving 8 bases between the germline ends. CDR3: CASSEWSEQETQYF. The CDR3 DNA sequence: TGTGCCAGCAGTGAATGGTCGGAACAAGAGACCCAGTACTTC.

This sequence joins TRBV24-1 and TRBJ2-2; D unresolved. This CDR3 is built from 13 residues. Germline V CDR1 and CDR2: KGHDR, SFDVKD. Trimming shortened V by 2 bases and J by 13 bases, and 13 bases separated the two germline ends. The CDR3 DNA is TGTGCCACCAGTGATTCAGTCCCGGGCCTGCTGTTTTTT. This sequence encodes CATSDSVPGLLFF.

The V gene is TRBV28, the J gene TRBJ1-1; 10 nucleotides line up with TRBD1. The germline gives CDR1 MDHEN, CDR2 SYDVKM. This CDR3 spans 13 amino acids. V lost 7 bases to trimming and J lost 4 bases; unmatched junction nucleotides: 3. The CDR3 DNA reads TGTGCCAGCATTCGGACAGGGGGCACTGAAGCTTTCTTT. This sequence encodes CASIRTGGTEAFF.

V is TRBV24-1 and J is TRBJ1-5; D unresolved. In germline, CDR1 is KGHDR, CDR2 SFDVKD. With 6 bases removed from V and 1 base from J, the gap between germline ends came to 9 bases. The CDR3 runs 14 residues. The CDR3 loop is CATSQELSNQPQHF. Here the CDR3 DNA reads TGTGCCACCAGTCAGGAATTGAGCAATCAGCCCCAGCATTTT.

The chain uses TRBV10-3 and TRBJ2-1, with D tentatively TRBD2 (7 bases). Germline CDR1 ENHRY, CDR2 SYGVKD. CDR3 size: 17 residues. V was clipped by 0 bases and J by 5 bases, with 17 bases between them. The CDR3 loop reads CAISESFGGAKDNEQFF. For the CDR3, the DNA is TGTGCCATCAGTGAGTCGTTTGGGGGGGCTAAGGACAATGAGCAGTTCTTC.

The sample holds many counts of this clonotype. The V gene is TRBV12-3 or TRBV12-4, the J gene TRBJ1-4, with D hard to call. The ends were cut back, 5 bases at V and 10 bases at J, with 14 bases in the middle. This CDR3 has 13 residues. CDR3 sequence (DNA): TGTGCCAGCAGTCCCCAGGAGGGTGGAAAACTGTTTTTT. Translated: CASSPQEGGKLFF.

The sample holds one count of this clonotype. The chain recombines TRBV12-3 or TRBV12-4 with TRBJ2-3, with D hard to call. The CDR3 extends over 14 amino acids. The V end lost 7 bases, the J end lost 0 bases, and 11 bases lay between the germline ends. The CDR3 protein is CASTRLSSTDTQYF. The CDR3 region has the DNA TGTGCCAGCACCCGCCTTAGTAGCACAGATACGCAGTATTTT.

Many counts were recorded for this clonotype. V gene TRBV2 combines with J gene TRBJ1-5; TRBD1 matches at 7 bases. The CDR3 is 15 amino acids. Germline CDR1 SNHLY, CDR2 FYNNEI. Unmatched junction bases numbered 7, after V lost 3 bases and J lost 5 bases. The CDR3, as DNA: TGTGCCAGCAGTGACGCAAGGGACAGTTATCAGCCCCAGCATTTT. This gives the protein CASSDARDSYQPQHF.

The genes are TRBV7-9 and TRBJ2-3; the D call may be TRBD1 or TRBD2 (6 bases each). Germline V gene lookup returns CDR1 SEHNR and CDR2 FQNEAQ (reference sequence). V shed 11 bases and J shed 5 bases, with 17 bases lying between them. This CDR3 has 13 amino acids. The CDR3 DNA reads TGTGCCTCAGCGCCGGGGGCCCAAGATACGCAGTATTTT. This sequence encodes CASAPGAQDTQYF.

This clonotype has more than one count but fewer than ten. This chain joins TRBV5-6 and TRBJ1-5; D not certain. Trimming took off 0 bases at V and 4 bases at J, with 11 bases between the two ends. The CDR3 runs 15 residues. Per germline, CDR1 SGHDT and CDR2 YYEEEE. CDR3 bases: TGTGCCAGCAGCTTGGGGTGGTGGCGGAATCAGCCCCAGCATTTT. As protein: CASSLGWWRNQPQHF.

The V and J genes are TRBV28 and TRBJ1-5, with 7 bases lining up with TRBD1. Losses at the gene ends were 6 bases for V and 6 bases for J; bases not matched to a gene: 8. The CDR3 totals 14 residues. CDR1 is MDHEN and CDR2 is SYDVKM in the germline V gene. The CDR3, as DNA: TGTGCCAGCAGACCGGACAGGCCCTTTCAGCCCCAGCATTTT. Encoded protein: CASRPDRPFQPQHF. Using reference TRBV28 and TRBJ1-5 for the parts outside the CDR3, the full variable domain is DVKVTQSSRYLVKRTGEKVFLECVQDMDHENMFWYRQDPGLGLRLIYFSYDVKMKEKGDIPEGYSVSREKKERFSLILESASTNQTSMYLCASRPDRPFQPQHFGDGTRLSIL.